This TCR beta chain was recovered during a study of identifying expanded T cells in peripheral blood. CDR3 length: 13 amino acids. Trimming removed 5 bases from V and 0 bases from J, with 7 bases in between. The germline gives CDR1 SGHTA, CDR2 FQGTGA. Here immunoSEQ multiplex PCR was the method, and the copy in TCRdb shows in-frame clones only, minus some. The table lists some 95,000 clones, approximately 83% of them singletons. The sequenced material came from blood. This TCR was recovered from a person aged 18 to 70 in good health. V usage is TRBV7-3 and J usage is TRBJ2-5, with D maybe TRBD2 (6 bases). CDR3 nucleotides: TGTGCCAGCAGCCGGGACTACCAAGAGACCCAGTACTTC. Its protein product is CASSRDYQETQYF.